A single TCR beta chain is shown here with its context. Its antigen is undetermined. Sequencing was performed with immunoSEQ multiplex PCR; in TCRdb, only in-frame clones are kept and a portion is missing. The sample includes approximately 120,000 clones, roughly 92% of them seen just once. The sample originates from a study of OX40 agonist ivuxolimab in advanced cancers. Study in general: Eligibility rules accepted prior anti-PD-1, anti-PD-L1 or anti-CTLA-4 therapy, and 30% to 40% had some. General study results and limits: Dosing at 0.1 to 3.0 mg/kg was accompanied by clonal expansion of CD4+ and CD8+ blood T cells by week 6.

There are 13 residues in the CDR3. Per germline, CDR1 SGHTA and CDR2 FQGTGA. Trimming shortened V by 5 bases and J by 2 bases, and 8 bases separated the two germline ends. This chain links TRBV7-3 with TRBJ2-3; no definite D call. This TCR was sampled from an adult with an advanced solid tumor such as melanoma, head and neck, liver or kidney cancer. Source: CD4+ or CD8+ T cells sorted from blood, taken in a trial of the OX40 agonist ivuxolimab. The CDR3 DNA is TGTGCCAGCAGCCCCCAGGCCACAGATACGCAGTATTTT. Encoded protein: CASSPQATDTQYF.